This T cell receptor (beta chain) was recovered during a study of blood T cell repertoires in COVID-19. Overall study context: Acute and convalescent COVID-19 samples came from the United States, Italy and Spain. T cells, B-cell-depleted T cells, or PBMCs provided the cDNA or gDNA that served as material.

Cohort assignment relied on participant-reported clinical history. During the 2 weeks before they entered the study, exposed participants had met someone with a PCR-confirmed or clinician-diagnosed COVID-19 case. Per the germline V gene, CDR1 is SGDLS and CDR2 is YYNGEE. Losses at the gene ends were 4 bases for V and 6 bases for J; bases not matched to a gene: 3. The CDR3 totals 12 residues. Produced via immunoSEQ multiplex PCR; TCRdb's table is partial and in-frame only. The table lists 250,000 to 300,000 clones, roughly 85% of them singletons, with 5% in the top ten. The chain couples TRBV9 to TRBJ1-2, with TRBD1 matching over 7 bases. The source material was PBMCs or T cells enriched from blood (not recorded which). This clonotype was obtained from a man aged 35-49 years who had been exposed to COVID-19. CDR3 nucleotides: TGTGCCAGCAGCAGACAGGGAGATGGCTACACCTTC. Translating gives CASSRQGDGYTF.